Sequencing of this T cell receptor beta chain was carried out in a study of blood T cell repertoires in COVID-19. The wider study: There were acute and convalescent COVID-19 samples, and they came from the United States, Italy and Spain. PBMCs, B-cell-depleted T cells, or T cells provided the cDNA or gDNA that made up the material.

In the authors' workflow: Reference gene primer amplification gave estimated nucleated cell counts. The table came from immunoSEQ multiplex PCR; TCRdb's copy has only in-frame clones and leaves some out. That table is the source of V, J and clone size, and D and trimming were worked out from the DNA. The sample lists 98,000 or so clones, just over 70% occurring once. Germline lookup yields CDR1 SGHKS and CDR2 YYEKEE (reference sequence). The CDR3 runs to 15 residues. V was pared by 2 bases and J by 7 bases, with 19 bases between. The sequenced sample consisted of peripheral blood. The receptor's source is a woman aged 35 to 49 with acute or convalescent COVID-19. This sequence joins TRBV5-5 and TRBJ2-7; TRBD1 is a possible D gene (6 bases). Here the CDR3 reads CASSFNRAPPGEQYF. Here the CDR3 DNA reads TGTGCCAGCAGCTTTAACAGGGCTCCCCCTGGGGAGCAGTACTTC.